These 20 T cell receptor beta chains share one sample of origin, sequenced in a study of T cell clonotyping in hematopoietic cell transplantation. The method was immunoSEQ multiplex PCR; TCRdb's version includes in-frame clones alone and lacks a portion of them. This table holds more than 8,000 clones, about 89% found once. The sample was peripheral blood mononuclear cells, taken at the time of graft-versus-host disease after allogeneic stem cell transplant. These receptors originate from a male patient aged 55 to 69 who had an allogeneic stem cell transplant from a related donor, so the T cells may come from the graft donor. Some clones in this sample may be carry-over from other donors' samples.

For the CDR3, the DNA is TGTGCCAGCAGCTTAGGCCGAGGTTTCAATCAGCCCCAGCATTTT. Translating it yields CASSLGRGFNQPQHF. The V gene is TRBV13, the J gene TRBJ1-5; D is unclear. CDR1 is PRHDT and CDR2 is FYEKMQ in the germline V gene (reference sequence). CDR3 length equals 15 residues. Trimming cost V 0 bases and J 3 bases, with 9 bases left between them.

This clone was picked up a small number of times. V usage is TRBV19 and J usage is TRBJ1-1; TRBD1 matches at 10 bases. Trimming removed 5 bases from V and 6 bases from J; junction bases left unmatched: 9. Germline loops: CDR1 LNHDA, CDR2 SQIVND (reference sequence). This CDR3 contains 15 residues. DNA for the CDR3: TGTGCCAGTAGTCCGTATCCCGGGACAGGGGCTGAAGCTTTCTTT. It is translated as CASSPYPGTGAEAFF.

The V gene is TRBV10-2, the J gene TRBJ2-7; the D gene could be TRBD1 or TRBD2 (6 bases each). Germline assignment: CDR1 WSHSY and CDR2 SAAADI. Deletions cut 2 bases from V and 4 bases from J, with 12 bases between. The CDR3 runs to 14 residues. The CDR3 sequence is CASSEGGPSYEQYF. Here the CDR3 DNA reads TGCGCCAGCAGTGAGGGGGGGCCTAGTTACGAGCAGTACTTC.

This clone was detected once. This chain uses TRBV27 with TRBJ1-5, with 10 positions matching TRBD1. Germline values: CDR1 MNHEY, CDR2 SMNVEV (reference sequence). Trimming at V came to 6 bases and at J to 1 base, leaving 3 bases not matched to a gene. The CDR3 has 15 amino acids. DNA for the CDR3: TGTGCCAGCAGGACAGGGGGCCCAAGCAATCAGCCCCAGCATTTT. Its protein is CASRTGGPSNQPQHF.

The chain employs TRBV28 and TRBJ2-1; possibly TRBD2 for D (5 bases). This CDR3 is built from 16 residues. The V gene lost 5 bases and the J gene lost 4 bases, with 18 bases spanning the gap. Germline lookup yields CDR1 MDHEN and CDR2 SYDVKM. CDR3 region: CASSPLGAVGYNEQFF. The CDR3 DNA follows: TGTGCCAGCAGTCCACTGGGAGCGGTGGGGTACAATGAGCAGTTCTTC.

In DNA, the CDR3 is TGTGCCAGCAGCTCCCGAGTGTCTGAAGCTTTCTTT. Translation gives CASSSRVSEAFF. The chain combines TRBV7-8 with TRBJ1-1; D is uncertain. Trimming shortened V by 4 bases and J by 6 bases, and 9 bases separated the two germline ends. The CDR3 contains 12 residues. The V gene's germline CDR1 is SGHVS and CDR2 FQNEAQ.

This clone was recorded a few times. The chain has TRBV6-5 and TRBJ1-1; TRBD1 is a possible D gene (5 bases). Germline values: CDR1 MNHEY, CDR2 SVGAGI. There are 14 residues in the CDR3. V shed 3 bases and J shed 1 base, with 9 bases lying between them. CDR3 residues: CASSYSDRNTEAFF. The CDR3 bases are TGTGCCAGCAGTTATTCTGACAGGAACACTGAAGCTTTCTTT.

The chain carries TRBV19 and TRBJ2-3; a possible D gene is TRBD2 (6 bases). CDR1 and CDR2 from the germline V gene are LNHDA and SQIVND (reference sequence). CDR3 length: 15 residues. V gave up 1 base and J gave up 6 bases, with 14 bases separating them. The CDR3 sequence: CASSIGRGPADTQYF. The CDR3 region has the DNA TGTGCCAGTAGTATAGGGAGGGGCCCGGCGGATACGCAGTATTTT.

The chain couples TRBV7-2 to TRBJ2-5; 9 nucleotides agree with TRBD2. The V segment lost 2 bases and the J segment 6 bases; nucleotides outside the gene matches: 10. There are 16 residues in the CDR3. Germline loops: CDR1 SGHTA, CDR2 FQGNSA. The chain's CDR3 is CASSLYGAGGPQTQYF. As DNA, the CDR3 is TGTGCCAGCAGCTTATATGGAGCGGGGGGCCCCCAGACCCAGTACTTC.

This chain joins TRBV7-9 and TRBJ2-7; perhaps D is TRBD1 or TRBD2 (5 bases each). This CDR3 is built from 18 residues. Between the trimmed V and J ends, which lost 5 bases and 2 bases, there was a span of 25 bases. CDR1 and CDR2 from the germline V gene are SEHNR and FQNEAQ (reference sequence). In DNA, the CDR3 is TGTGCCAGCAGCGCCTCAAAACTCCGGGGACCGCTCCCCTACGAGCAGTACTTC. This encodes CASSASKLRGPLPYEQYF. Using reference TRBV7-9 and TRBJ2-7 for the parts outside the CDR3, the full variable domain is DTGVSQNPRHKITKRGQNVTFRCDPISEHNRLYWYRQTLGQGPEFLTYFQNEAQLEKSRLLSDRFSAERPKGSFSTLEIQRTEQGDSAMYLCASSASKLRGPLPYEQYFGPGTRLTVT.

Regarding this clone: The sample contains more than one DNA sequence encoding this CDR3. The V gene is TRBV5-1, the J gene TRBJ2-3; unclear D gene. Germline V CDR1 and CDR2: SGHRS, YFSETQ. With 4 bases removed from V and 1 base from J, the gap between germline ends came to 7 bases. The CDR3 consists of 13 residues. The CDR3 nucleotides read TGCGCCAGCAGCGATCAGGGCACAGATACGCAGTATTTT. Translation: CASSDQGTDTQYF.

The sample holds a few counts of this clone. The genes are TRBV7-9 and TRBJ2-6; D possibly corresponds to TRBD1 (6 bases). Deletions cut 3 bases from V and 4 bases from J, with 10 bases between. Per the germline V gene, CDR1 is SEHNR and CDR2 is FQNEAQ (reference sequence). The CDR3 runs 15 residues. CDR3: CASSFQGRGANVLTF. CDR3 nucleotides: TGTGCCAGCAGCTTCCAGGGGAGAGGGGCCAACGTCCTGACTTTC. Combining the CDR3 with reference TRBV7-9 and TRBJ2-6 gives the whole variable domain DTGVSQNPRHKITKRGQNVTFRCDPISEHNRLYWYRQTLGQGPEFLTYFQNEAQLEKSRLLSDRFSAERPKGSFSTLEIQRTEQGDSAMYLCASSFQGRGANVLTFGAGSRLTVL.

This rearrangement joins TRBV28 to TRBJ1-5, with 10 bases matching TRBD1. CDR1 MDHEN and CDR2 SYDVKM come from the germline V gene. V shed 2 bases, J shed 2 bases, and the junction held 15 bases outside the gene matches. The CDR3 covers 20 residues. The CDR3 DNA sequence: TGTGCCAGCAGTTTAGGCCGGGACAGGGGTCCCCAAGGGGGCAATCAGCCCCAGCATTTT. This translates into CASSLGRDRGPQGGNQPQHF.

This rearrangement joins TRBV6-6 to TRBJ1-1; D gene unclear. The CDR3 consists of 15 residues. V was trimmed by 0 bases and J by 0 bases, leaving 8 bases between them. Looked up from germline, CDR1 is MNHNY and CDR2 is SVGAGI (reference sequence). The chain's CDR3 is CASSYSNTMNTEAFF. The CDR3 DNA is TGTGCCAGCAGTTACTCGAACACCATGAACACTGAAGCTTTCTTT.

This clone is medium-sized within its sample. The rearrangement links TRBV7-8 to TRBJ1-3, with 8 bases fitting TRBD1. The CDR3 has 13 residues. CDR1 and CDR2 from the germline V gene are SGHVS and FQNEAQ. After removal of 4 bases from V and 4 bases from J, the junction contained 0 bases not matched to a gene. CDR3 DNA: TGTGCCAGCAGCTGGGACAGGGGAAACACCATATATTTT. As protein: CASSWDRGNTIYF.

V usage is TRBV21-1 and J usage is TRBJ1-1. TRBV21-1 is a pseudogene locus. The CDR3 is 13 amino acids. This chain's CDR3 is CASSKVSVPEAFF. CDR3 in DNA: TGTGCCAGCAGCAAGGTGAGTGTCCCTGAAGCTTTCTTT.

The chain recombines TRBV7-2 with TRBJ1-1; 7 bases fit TRBD1. CDR3 length equals 12 residues. The ends lost 5 bases at V and 4 bases at J; junction bases unmatched: 1. Germline V gene data show CDR1 as SGHTA and CDR2 as FQGNSA. The CDR3 DNA sequence: TGTGCCAGCAGCAGGGGGCTCACTGAAGCTTTCTTT. Translating it yields CASSRGLTEAFF.

The chain couples TRBV6-1 to TRBJ1-6; D unclear. The CDR3 is made up of 16 amino acids. CDR1 MNHNS and CDR2 SASEGT come from the germline V gene. Trimming removed 2 bases from V and 7 bases from J, with 15 bases in between. The CDR3 sequence: CASSEPRAGRNSPLHF. The CDR3 DNA follows: TGTGCCAGCAGTGAACCCCGTGCGGGTCGGAATTCACCCCTCCACTTT.

The V and J genes are TRBV28 and TRBJ2-7; D unclear. Per the germline V gene, CDR1 is MDHEN and CDR2 is SYDVKM. This CDR3 is built from 12 residues. V was clipped by 6 bases and J by 0 bases, with 6 bases between them. This chain's CDR3 is CASSVPSYEQYF. Written as DNA, the CDR3 is TGTGCCAGCAGCGTTCCCTCCTACGAGCAGTACTTC. The entire variable domain, with the rest obtained from reference TRBV28 and TRBJ2-7, is as follows: DVKVTQSSRYLVKRTGEKVFLECVQDMDHENMFWYRQDPGLGLRLIYFSYDVKMKEKGDIPEGYSVSREKKERFSLILESASTNQTSMYLCASSVPSYEQYFGPGTRLTVT.

This chain connects TRBV5-6 to TRBJ1-4; D is uncertain. CDR1 SGHDT and CDR2 YYEEEE come from the germline V gene. V was pared by 0 bases and J by 8 bases, with 14 bases between. The CDR3 spans 15 residues. In DNA form, the CDR3 reads TGTGCCAGCAGCTTGGTCGGCCGCACGGGGGAAAAACTGTTTTTT. Protein product: CASSLVGRTGEKLFF.